This T cell receptor (beta chain) emerged from a study of T cell repertoires in cytomegalovirus infection. Study-level results: Totalled public TCR beta family frequency picked out people who carried CMV plus the relevant HLA. CMV-specific TCR beta clonotypes restricted by HLA-C were the ones dominating the ex vivo response.

TCRdb re-called the reads through MiXCR, storing one row per CDR3 protein. This sample has 200,000 to 300,000 distinct CDR3 sequences, with 10% to 15% found just once. The germline V gene has CDR1 LGHNA and CDR2 YSLEER. This CDR3 has 15 residues. Note on this clonotype: Its target is not known. A read error may account for a junction end that differs from germline.

This clonotype was sampled from a human donor in good health (CMV status not recorded). Some clones in this sample may be carry-over from other donors' samples. V gene TRBV4-3 combines with J gene TRBJ1-1; D may be TRBD1 (5 bases). The sequencing input was PBMCs. The CDR3 reads CASSQDRNQGRVFFF. CDR3 DNA: TGCGCCAGCAGCCAAGATAGGAACCAGGGAAGGGTCTTTTTTTTT.